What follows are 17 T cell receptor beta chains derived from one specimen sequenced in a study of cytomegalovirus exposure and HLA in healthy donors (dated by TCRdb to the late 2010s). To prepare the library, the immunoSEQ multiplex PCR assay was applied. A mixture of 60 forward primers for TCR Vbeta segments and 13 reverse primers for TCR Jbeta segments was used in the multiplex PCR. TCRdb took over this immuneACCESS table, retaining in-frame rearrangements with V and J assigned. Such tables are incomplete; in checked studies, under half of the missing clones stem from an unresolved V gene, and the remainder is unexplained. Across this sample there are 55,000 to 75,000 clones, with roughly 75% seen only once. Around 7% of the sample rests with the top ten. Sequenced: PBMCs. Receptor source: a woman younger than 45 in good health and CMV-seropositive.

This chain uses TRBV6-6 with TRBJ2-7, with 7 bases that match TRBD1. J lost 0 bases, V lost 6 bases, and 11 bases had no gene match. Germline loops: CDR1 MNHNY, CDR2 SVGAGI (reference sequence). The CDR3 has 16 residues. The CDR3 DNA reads TGTGCCAGCAGAGACCCGGGACAGCGAAGCTCCTACGAGCAGTACTTC. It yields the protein CASRDPGQRSSYEQYF.

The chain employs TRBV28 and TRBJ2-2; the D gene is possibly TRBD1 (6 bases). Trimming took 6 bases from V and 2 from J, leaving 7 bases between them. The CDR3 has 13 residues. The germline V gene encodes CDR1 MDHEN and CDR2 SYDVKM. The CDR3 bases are TGTGCCAGCAGGGACAGAAACACCGGGGAGCTGTTTTTT. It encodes CASRDRNTGELFF.

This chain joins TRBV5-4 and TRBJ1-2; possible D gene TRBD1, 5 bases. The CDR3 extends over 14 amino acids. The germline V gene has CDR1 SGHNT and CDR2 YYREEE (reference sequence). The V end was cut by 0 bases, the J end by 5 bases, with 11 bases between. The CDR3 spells CASSLAGQTYGYTF. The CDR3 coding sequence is TGTGCCAGCAGCTTGGCAGGGCAGACGTATGGCTACACCTTC.

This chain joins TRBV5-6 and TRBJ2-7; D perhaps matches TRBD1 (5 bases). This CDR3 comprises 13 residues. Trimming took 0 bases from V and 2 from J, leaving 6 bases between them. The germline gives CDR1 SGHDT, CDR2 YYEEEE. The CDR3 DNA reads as TGTGCCAGCAGCTTGGACAGGACCTACGAGCAGTACTTC. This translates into CASSLDRTYEQYF. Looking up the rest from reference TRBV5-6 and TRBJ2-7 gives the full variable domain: DAGVTQSPTHLIKTRGQQVTLRCSPKSGHDTVSWYQQALGQGPQFIFQYYEEEERQRGNFPDRFSGHQFPNYSSELNVNALLLGDSALYLCASSLDRTYEQYFGPGTRLTVT.

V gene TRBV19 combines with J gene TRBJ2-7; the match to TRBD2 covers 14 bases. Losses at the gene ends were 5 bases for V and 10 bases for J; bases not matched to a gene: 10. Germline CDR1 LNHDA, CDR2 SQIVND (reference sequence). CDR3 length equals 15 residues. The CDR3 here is CASSSLGGLAGAQYF. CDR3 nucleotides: TGTGCCAGTAGTTCCCTGGGGGGACTAGCGGGGGCCCAGTACTTC. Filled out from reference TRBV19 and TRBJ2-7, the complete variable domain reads DGGITQSPKYLFRKEGQNVTLSCEQNLNHDAMYWYRQDPGQGLRLIYYSQIVNDFQKGDIAEGYSVSREKKESFPLTVTSAQKNPTAFYLCASSSLGGLAGAQYFGPGTRLTVT.

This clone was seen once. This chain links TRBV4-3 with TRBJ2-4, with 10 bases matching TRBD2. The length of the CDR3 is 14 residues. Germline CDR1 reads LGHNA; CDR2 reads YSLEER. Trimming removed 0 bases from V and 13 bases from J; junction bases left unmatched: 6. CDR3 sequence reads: CASSQDTGGLAQYF. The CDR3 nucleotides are TGCGCCAGCAGCCAAGATACAGGGGGACTAGCGCAGTACTTC.

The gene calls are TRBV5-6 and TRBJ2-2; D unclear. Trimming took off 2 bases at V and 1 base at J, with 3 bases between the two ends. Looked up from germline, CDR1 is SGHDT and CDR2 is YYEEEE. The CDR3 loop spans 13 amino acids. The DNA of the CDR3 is TGTGCCAGCAGCTTCCAGAACACCGGGGAGCTGTTTTTT. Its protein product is CASSFQNTGELFF.

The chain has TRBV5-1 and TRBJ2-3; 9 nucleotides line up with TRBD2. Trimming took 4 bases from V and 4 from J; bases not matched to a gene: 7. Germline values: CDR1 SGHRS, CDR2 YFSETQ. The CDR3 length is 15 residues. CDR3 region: CASSPGLARPDTQYF. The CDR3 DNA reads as TGCGCCAGCAGCCCCGGACTAGCGAGGCCAGATACGCAGTATTTT. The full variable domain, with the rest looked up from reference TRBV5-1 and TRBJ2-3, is KAGVTQTPRYLIKTRGQQVTLSCSPISGHRSVSWYQQTPGQGLQFLFEYFSETQRNKGNFPGRFSGRQFSNSRSEMNVSTLELGDSALYLCASSPGLARPDTQYFGPGTRLTVL.

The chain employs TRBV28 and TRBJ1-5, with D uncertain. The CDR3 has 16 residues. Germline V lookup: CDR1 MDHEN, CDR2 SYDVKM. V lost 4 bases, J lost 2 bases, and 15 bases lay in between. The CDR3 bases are TGTGCCAGCAGTTACGCTGACGGGTGGGGCAATCAGCCCCAGCATTTT. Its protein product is CASSYADGWGNQPQHF.

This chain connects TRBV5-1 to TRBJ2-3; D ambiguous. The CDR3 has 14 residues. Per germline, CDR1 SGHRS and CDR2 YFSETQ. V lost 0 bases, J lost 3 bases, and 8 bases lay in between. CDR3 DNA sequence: TGCGCCAGCAGCTTGGGGTGGGCTACAGATACGCAGTATTTT. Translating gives CASSLGWATDTQYF.

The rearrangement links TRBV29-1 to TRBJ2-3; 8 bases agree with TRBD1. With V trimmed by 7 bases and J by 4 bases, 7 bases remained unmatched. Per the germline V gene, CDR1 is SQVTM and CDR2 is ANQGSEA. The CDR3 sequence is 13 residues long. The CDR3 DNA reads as TGCAGCGCCAGGACAGGGTGGGCAGATACGCAGTATTTT. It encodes CSARTGWADTQYF.

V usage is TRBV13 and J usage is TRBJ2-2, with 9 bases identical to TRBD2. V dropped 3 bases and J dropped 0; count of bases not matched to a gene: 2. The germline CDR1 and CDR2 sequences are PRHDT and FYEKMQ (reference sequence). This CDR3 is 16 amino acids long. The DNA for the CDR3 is TGTGCCAGCAGCTTTGGCGGGAGGGCGAACACCGGGGAGCTGTTTTTT. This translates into CASSFGGRANTGELFF.

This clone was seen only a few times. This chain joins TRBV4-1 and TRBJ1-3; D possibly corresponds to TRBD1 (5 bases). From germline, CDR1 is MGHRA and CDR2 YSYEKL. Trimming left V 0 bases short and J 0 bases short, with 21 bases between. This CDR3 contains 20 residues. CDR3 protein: CASSQDGTAKRRGSGNTIYF. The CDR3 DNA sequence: TGCGCCAGCAGCCAAGATGGCACGGCGAAAAGAAGGGGCTCTGGAAACACCATATATTTT.

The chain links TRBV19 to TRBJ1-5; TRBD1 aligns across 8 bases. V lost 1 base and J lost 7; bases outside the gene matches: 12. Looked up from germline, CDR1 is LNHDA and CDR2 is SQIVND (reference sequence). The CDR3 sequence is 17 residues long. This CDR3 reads CASSIGLWAGTGQPQHF. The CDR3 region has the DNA TGTGCCAGTAGTATAGGCCTTTGGGCAGGGACAGGCCAGCCCCAGCATTTT.

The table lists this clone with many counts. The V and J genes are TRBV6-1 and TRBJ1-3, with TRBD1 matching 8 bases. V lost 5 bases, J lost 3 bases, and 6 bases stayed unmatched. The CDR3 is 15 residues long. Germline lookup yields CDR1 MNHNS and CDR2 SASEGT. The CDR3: CASSKGQGGGNTIYF. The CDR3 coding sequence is TGTGCCAGCAGTAAAGGACAGGGAGGTGGAAACACCATATATTTT.

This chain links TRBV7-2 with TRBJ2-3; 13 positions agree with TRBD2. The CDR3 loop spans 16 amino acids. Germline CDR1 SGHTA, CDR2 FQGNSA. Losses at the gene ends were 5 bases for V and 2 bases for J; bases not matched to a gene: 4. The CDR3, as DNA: TGTGCCAGCAGCACCGGGACTAGCGGGAACACAGATACGCAGTATTTT. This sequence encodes CASSTGTSGNTDTQYF. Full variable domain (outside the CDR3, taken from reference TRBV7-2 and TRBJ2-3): GAGVSQSPSNKVTEKGKDVELRCDPISGHTALYWYRQSLGQGLEFLIYFQGNSAPDKSGLPSDRFSAERTGGSVSTLTIQRTQQEDSAVYLCASSTGTSGNTDTQYFGPGTRLTVL.

The CDR3, as DNA: TGTGCCAGCAGTTTAAGACAGGGTTTCTACGAGCAGTACTTC. Its protein product is CASSLRQGFYEQYF. V is TRBV28 and J is TRBJ2-7; TRBD1 aligns across 7 bases. The CDR3 loop spans 14 amino acids. Per the germline V gene, CDR1 is MDHEN and CDR2 is SYDVKM. V trimming: 2 bases; J trimming: 3 bases; junction bases outside the gene matches: 4. Full variable domain (remainder filled in from reference TRBV28 and TRBJ2-7): DVKVTQSSRYLVKRTGEKVFLECVQDMDHENMFWYRQDPGLGLRLIYFSYDVKMKEKGDIPEGYSVSREKKERFSLILESASTNQTSMYLCASSLRQGFYEQYFGPGTRLTVT.